These 7 T cell receptor beta chains were sequenced from one sample in a study of cytomegalovirus exposure and HLA in healthy donors. Assay used: immunoSEQ multiplex PCR; TCRdb lists only in-frame clones, some missing. The profile shows 350,000 or so clones, approximately 90% of them singletons. Sequencing used PBMCs. These receptor sequences come from a woman in her late teens or twenties in good health and CMV-seronegative.

This clone was picked up one time. The chain is built from TRBV9 and TRBJ2-2; tentative D call: TRBD1 (6 bases). This CDR3 comprises 15 residues. Trimming took 3 bases from V and 6 from J, leaving 15 bases between them. CDR1 is SGDLS, CDR2 YYNGEE, per germline. The CDR3 sequence is CASSASGTTPGELFF. The CDR3 region has the DNA TGTGCCAGCAGCGCGTCCGGGACAACCCCCGGGGAGCTGTTTTTT.

The table lists this clone with a count of one. The chain recombines TRBV7-2 with TRBJ1-3, with unresolved D. The CDR3 runs 13 residues. The ends were cut back, 5 bases at V and 2 bases at J, with 7 bases in the middle. From germline, CDR1 is SGHTA and CDR2 FQGNSA. The chain's CDR3 is CASSAEPGNTIYF. DNA of the CDR3: TGTGCCAGCAGCGCAGAACCTGGAAACACCATATATTTT.

This sequence joins TRBV27 and TRBJ2-7, with TRBD1 identical over 8 bases. CDR3 length: 15 amino acids. With 4 bases clipped from V and 1 base from J, the junction kept 6 bases outside the gene matches. CDR1 and CDR2 (germline): MNHEY, SMNVEV (reference sequence). The CDR3 loop reads CASSSRRTGSYEQYF. The DNA of the CDR3 is TGTGCCAGCAGTTCACGGAGGACAGGGTCCTACGAGCAGTACTTC.

This clone was recorded once. This chain connects TRBV15 to TRBJ2-7; perhaps TRBD1 as D (5 bases). The germline gives CDR1 LNHNV, CDR2 YYDKDF (reference sequence). The CDR3 loop spans 16 amino acids. V was shortened by 0 bases and J by 3 bases, with 15 bases between the two germline ends. CDR3 sequence: CATSRDRQLGFYEQYF. CDR3 coding DNA: TGTGCCACCAGCAGAGATCGACAGTTGGGCTTCTACGAGCAGTACTTC. Complete variable domain (other parts from reference TRBV15 and TRBJ2-7): DAMVIQNPRYQVTQFGKPVTLSCSQTLNHNVMYWYQQKSSQAPKLLFHYYDKDFNNEADTPDNFQSRRPNTSFCFLDIRSPGLGDTAMYLCATSRDRQLGFYEQYFGPGTRLTVT.

V usage is TRBV2 and J usage is TRBJ1-5; 7 positions match TRBD1. Germline V CDR1 and CDR2: SNHLY, FYNNEI. CDR3 length equals 13 residues. V dropped 7 bases and J dropped 6; count of bases not matched to a gene: 6. CDR3 sequence: CASKRTGGQPQHF. The CDR3 DNA follows: TGTGCCAGCAAGAGGACAGGCGGTCAGCCCCAGCATTTT.

The chain carries TRBV19 and TRBJ2-4; no firm D call. Germline V gene lookup returns CDR1 LNHDA and CDR2 SQIVND (reference sequence). The V and J ends lost 6 bases and 5 bases respectively, with 11 bases between them. The CDR3 has 13 residues. Here the CDR3 DNA reads TGTGCCAGTAGCCCCCTAGGCCAAAACATTCAGTACTTC. Protein sequence: CASSPLGQNIQYF.

V usage is TRBV4-3 and J usage is TRBJ2-3; TRBD1 agrees at 8 bases. Germline CDR1 is LGHNA and CDR2 is YSLEER. The CDR3 runs 17 residues. After removal of 0 bases from V and 6 bases from J, the junction contained 11 bases not matched to a gene. The CDR3 region has the DNA TGCGCCAGCAGCCAAGACCGAGGACAGGGATTAATCGATACGCAGTATTTT. Translating gives CASSQDRGQGLIDTQYF.